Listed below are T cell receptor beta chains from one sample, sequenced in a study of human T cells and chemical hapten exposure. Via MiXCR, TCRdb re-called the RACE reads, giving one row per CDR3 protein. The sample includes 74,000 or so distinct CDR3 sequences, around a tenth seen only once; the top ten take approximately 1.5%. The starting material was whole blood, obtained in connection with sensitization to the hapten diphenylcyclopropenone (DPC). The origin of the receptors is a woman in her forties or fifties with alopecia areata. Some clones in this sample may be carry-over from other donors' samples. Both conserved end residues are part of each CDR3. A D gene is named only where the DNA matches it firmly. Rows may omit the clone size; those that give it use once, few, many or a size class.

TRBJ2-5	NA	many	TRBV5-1	TGCGCCAGCAGCTTGGGAGCACACCGGGCACAAGAGACCCAGTACTTC	CASSLGAHRAQETQYF
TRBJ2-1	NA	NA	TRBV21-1	TGTGCCAGCAGTAGAACGAGGAATGAGCAGTTCTTC	CASSRTRNEQFF
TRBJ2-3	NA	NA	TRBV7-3	TGTGCCAGCAGCCCTACGGCAGGGTTCGCAGATACGCAGTATTTT	CASSPTAGFADTQYF
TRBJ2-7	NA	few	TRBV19	TGTGCCAGTAGTAGGGCCAGCTACTACGAGCAGTACTTC	CASSRASYYEQYF
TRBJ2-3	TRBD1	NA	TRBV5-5	TGTGCCAGCAGCACGGGACAGTCCACAGATACGCAGTATTTT	CASSTGQSTDTQYF
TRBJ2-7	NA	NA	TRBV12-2	TGTGCAAGTCGCTTAGGGCACCCCGGCGCCTACGAGCAGTACTTC	CASRLGHPGAYEQYF
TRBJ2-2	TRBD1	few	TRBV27	TGTGCCAGCTCAACCTACAGGGGGCAAGGCGGGGAGCTGTTTTTT	CASSTYRGQGGELFF
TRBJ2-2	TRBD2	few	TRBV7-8	TGTGCCAGCAGCTTAGCTAGCGGGAGAACCGGGGAGCTGTTTTTT	CASSLASGRTGELFF
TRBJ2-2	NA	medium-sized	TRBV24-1	TGTGCCACCAGTGATTTCCCTCCGAACACCGGGGAGCTGTTTTTT	CATSDFPPNTGELFF
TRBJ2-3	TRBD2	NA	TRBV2	TGTGCCAGCAGTGCGCTAGCGGGGCGCACAGATACGCAGTATTTT	CASSALAGRTDTQYF
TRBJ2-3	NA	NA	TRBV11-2	TGTGCCAGCACCTTGGGACATTCGTTCACAGATACGCAGTATTTT	CASTLGHSFTDTQYF
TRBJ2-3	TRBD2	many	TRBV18	TGTGCCAGCTCAACTAGCGGGAGGGCCAACACAGATACGCAGTATTTT	CASSTSGRANTDTQYF
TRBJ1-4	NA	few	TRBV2	TGTGCCAGCAGTGAAGGGGGGGCCGCTAATGAAAAACTGTTTTTT	CASSEGGAANEKLFF
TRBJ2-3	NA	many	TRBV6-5	TGTGCCAGCAGCTTCCCTATGGCGGGACTCAACACAGATACGCAGTATTTT	CASSFPMAGLNTDTQYF
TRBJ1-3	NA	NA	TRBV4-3	TGCGCCAGCAGCCAACGACAGAGCTCTGGAAACACCATATATTTT	CASSQRQSSGNTIYF
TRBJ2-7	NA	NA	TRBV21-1	TGTGCCAGCACCCAAAGGACTAGCGGGTCACCCCCACCCGAGCAGTACTTC	CASTQRTSGSPPPEQYF
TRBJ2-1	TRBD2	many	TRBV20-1	TGCAGTGCTAAAGCGGGAGGGCTTAGTGAGCAGTTCTTC	CSAKAGGLSEQFF
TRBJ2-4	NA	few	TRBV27	TGTGCCAGCAGTTTTGCCGGGCTAGCCAAAAACATTCAGTACTTC	CASSFAGLAKNIQYF
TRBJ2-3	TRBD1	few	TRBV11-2	TGTGCCAGCAGCTCCCGGGACAGGTCAGATACGCAGTATTTT	CASSSRDRSDTQYF
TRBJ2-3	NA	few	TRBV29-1	TGCAGCACTTCTGAGGGCACAGATACGCAGTATTTT	CSTSEGTDTQYF
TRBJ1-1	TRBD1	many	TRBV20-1	TGCAGTGCTAGGAGGGGACAGTCAAAGACTGAAGCTTTCTTT	CSARRGQSKTEAFF
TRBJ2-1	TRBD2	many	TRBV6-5	TGTGCCAGCAGTTACCAGACTAGCGGGGGCAATGAGCAGTTCTTC	CASSYQTSGGNEQFF
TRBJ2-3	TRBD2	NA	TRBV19	TGTGCCAGTAGGGAGAGTAGCGGGAGCACAGATACGCAGTATTTT	CASRESSGSTDTQYF
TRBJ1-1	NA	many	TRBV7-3	TGTGTCAGCAAACAGGGCCACGGAACGGAAGCTTTCTTT	CVSKQGHGTEAFF
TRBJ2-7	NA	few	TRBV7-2	TGTGCCAGCAGCCTGCGGCGGCTAGGAAACGAGCAGTACTTC	CASSLRRLGNEQYF
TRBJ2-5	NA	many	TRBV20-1	TGCAGTGCTAGAGATGGACAAGGACGGAGGCGAGAGACCCAGTACTTC	CSARDGQGRRRETQYF
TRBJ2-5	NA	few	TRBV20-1	TGCAGTGCTAGAGATCCGGGACGGGGAAAGACCCAGTACTTC	CSARDPGRGKTQYF
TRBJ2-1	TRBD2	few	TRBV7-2	TGTGCCAGCAGCTTAAATAGCGGGAGCCACAATGAGCAGTTCTTC	CASSLNSGSHNEQFF
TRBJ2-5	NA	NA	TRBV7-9	TGTGCCAGCAGCTTATCCGGGGGCCGACAAGAGACCCAGTACTTC	CASSLSGGRQETQYF
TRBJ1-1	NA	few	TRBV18	TGTGCCAGCTCACCACCACACCCGAGCACTGAAGCTTTCTTT	CASSPPHPSTEAFF
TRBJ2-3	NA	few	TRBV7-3	TGTGCCAGCAGCTTGGACGGATCTAGCACAGATACGCAGTATTTT	CASSLDGSSTDTQYF
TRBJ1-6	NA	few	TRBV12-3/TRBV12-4	TGTGCCAGCCGAATTGACAGCGGGGCTTCACCCCTCCACTTT	CASRIDSGASPLHF
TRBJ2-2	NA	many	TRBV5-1	TGCGCCAACCGGAAGGGGGAGTTATCCGGGGAGCTGTTTTTT	CANRKGELSGELFF
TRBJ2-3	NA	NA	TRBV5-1	TGCGCCAGCAGCGTTGGAGGCGCCGGGAATACGCAGTATTTT	CASSVGGAGNTQYF
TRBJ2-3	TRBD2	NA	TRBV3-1	TGTGCCAGCAATAGCGGGAGTGGAACAGATACGCAGTATTTT	CASNSGSGTDTQYF
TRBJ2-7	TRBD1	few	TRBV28	TGTGCCAGCAGTTCGTACGCGGTGACAGGGATTTACGAGCAGTACTTC	CASSSYAVTGIYEQYF
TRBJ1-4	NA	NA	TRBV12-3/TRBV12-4	TGTGCCAGCAGTCCAGGGCCGGCTAATGAAAAACTGTTTTTT	CASSPGPANEKLFF
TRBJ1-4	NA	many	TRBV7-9	TGTGCCAGCAGCGGGACGGGACGGCCTAATGAAAAACTGTTTTTT	CASSGTGRPNEKLFF
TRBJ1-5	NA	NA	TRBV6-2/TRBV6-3	TGTGCCAGCAGTTACTCCGGGAGCCCAAATCAGCCCCAGCATTTT	CASSYSGSPNQPQHF
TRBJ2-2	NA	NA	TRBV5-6	TGTGCCAGCAGCTTGGCAGGGGTCGGGGAGCTGTTTTTT	CASSLAGVGELFF
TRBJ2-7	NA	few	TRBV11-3	TGTGCCAGCAGCTTCTCCACAGCCTACGAGCAGTACTTC	CASSFSTAYEQYF
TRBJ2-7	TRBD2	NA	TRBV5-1	TGCGCCAGCAGCCCTGGACTAGCGGGAGGACTGGCCGCCGAGCAGTACTTC	CASSPGLAGGLAAEQYF
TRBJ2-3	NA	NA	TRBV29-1	TGCAGCGTTGCGGTCCGCACAGATACGCAGTATTTT	CSVAVRTDTQYF
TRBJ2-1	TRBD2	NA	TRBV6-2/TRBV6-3	TGTGCCAGCTCAGTGGGAGGGCCGGACAATGAGCAGTTCTTC	CASSVGGPDNEQFF
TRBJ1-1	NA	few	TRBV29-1	TGCAGCGTTGATAATCCCCCGGTGACTGAAGCTTTCTTT	CSVDNPPVTEAFF
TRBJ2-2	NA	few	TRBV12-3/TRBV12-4	TGTGCCAGCAGTTTATCAGTCAACACCGGGGAGCTGTTTTTT	CASSLSVNTGELFF
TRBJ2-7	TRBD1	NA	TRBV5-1	TGCGCCAGCAGCTTGGCGTGGGACAGGCAGTACTTC	CASSLAWDRQYF
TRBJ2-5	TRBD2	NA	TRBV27	TGTGCCAGCAGTCCGGGTCGGCTAGCGGGAGTCCAGACCCAGTACTTC	CASSPGRLAGVQTQYF
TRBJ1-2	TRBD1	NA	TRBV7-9	TGTGCCAGCAGCCGGACAGGGCTGGAATATGGCTACACCTTC	CASSRTGLEYGYTF
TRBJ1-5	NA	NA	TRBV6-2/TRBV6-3	TGTGCCAGCAGTTTGTGGGCCGAGAGGGGAACCCAGCATTTT	CASSLWAERGTQHF